This T cell receptor beta chain was sequenced in a study of T cell responses to AZD1222 COVID-19 vaccine. Whole-study results and caveats: Baseline serology detected seropositivity in only a handful of AZD1222 recipients.

The V gene's germline CDR1 is SGHTA and CDR2 FQGNSA. V was clipped by 5 bases and J by 8 bases; unmatched bases: 10. The CDR3 spans 15 residues. With regard to this clone: The target antigen is unknown.

The table came from immunoSEQ multiplex PCR; TCRdb's copy has only in-frame clones and leaves some out. The sample has around 200,000 clones, under 95% seen once. The receptor comes from an adult who received the AZD1222 COVID-19 vaccine. This chain links TRBV7-2 with TRBJ1-5, with 9 bases fitting TRBD1. The sample in question was peripheral blood, obtained 28 days after the second AZD1222 dose. The CDR3 spells CASSEVPGQGEPQHF. CDR3 nucleotide sequence: TGTGCCAGCAGCGAAGTCCCGGGACAGGGCGAGCCCCAGCATTTT.